The source of this T cell receptor (beta chain) is a study of T-cell memory formation after mild COVID-19. Study context: Most TCR clusters belonged to a single donor. Study-wide findings and caveats: Some clones that responded were present in memory (sampled pre-infection), which suggests cross-reactive memory joined.

This clonotype was seen a handful of times. Its antigen is not known. Constant-segment primers served in 5'RACE that generated TCR alpha and TCR beta cDNA libraries bearing sample barcodes and UMIs. TCRdb re-analysed the 5' RACE reads in MiXCR, keeping a single row per CDR3 protein. Of about 170,000 distinct CDR3 sequences in the sample, roughly 13% were seen once. Germline CDR1 is MNHEY and CDR2 is SVGEGT. The V gene lost 2 bases and the J gene lost 0 bases, with 10 bases spanning the gap. CDR3 length: 15 amino acids. The sequenced sample was PBMCs or a T cell subset sorted from them (not recorded which). This clonotype originated in a man aged 18 to 30 who had mild COVID-19 (a few samples of this study predate the infection). Cell type and time point are not known. The chain has TRBV6-2 or TRBV6-3 and TRBJ1-1; the D is unclear. The CDR3 DNA reads TGTGCCAGCAGTTACGGCAGAAACCTGAACACTGAAGCTTTCTTT. It is translated as CASSYGRNLNTEAFF.